This T cell receptor (beta chain) was documented in a study of T cells after yellow fever vaccination. The authors made TCR cDNA by 5'RACE template switching, adding a universal primer site and UMIs. Each CDR3 protein is one row after TCRdb ran MiXCR on the 5' RACE reads. This table has about 340,000 distinct CDR3 sequences, more than 8.5% appearing once. Trimming took 5 bases from V and 7 from J; bases not matched to a gene: 8. Germline CDR1 is MRHNA and CDR2 is SNTAGT. There are 15 residues in the CDR3. This clonotype occurred many times. Its antigen is undetermined. Study-wide results and caveats: Booster samples showed a return of most primary-vaccination clones (around 96% CD4, around 88% CD8). The secondary response peaked faster, at day 5 versus 15, but was weaker.

This TCR was recovered from a young man who received the YFV17D yellow fever vaccine. This sequence joins TRBV6-4 and TRBJ2-2, with 9 bases identical to TRBD1. The sample here was PBMCs, taken on the day of the first yellow fever vaccination. The CDR3 reads CASSTGTGSDGELFF. In DNA form, the CDR3 reads TGTGCCAGCAGTACCGGGACAGGGTCGGACGGGGAGCTGTTTTTT.